The 28 T cell receptor beta chains below come from one sample, sequenced in a study of Graves' ophthalmopathy and Graves' hyperthyroidism. Scientists amplified the TCR beta CDR3 regions from RNA transcripts. Second-round multiplex PCR came after a first-round RT-PCR that employed HTBI primers. TCRdb fed the multiplex PCR reads into MiXCR, producing one record per CDR3 protein. This sample has about 370,000 distinct CDR3 sequences, with 17% found just once. Material for sequencing was peripheral blood. The source is an adult woman with stable Graves' hyperthyroidism.

This clonotype was detected many times. The gene calls are TRBV30 and TRBJ1-1; 7 positions agree with TRBD1. V lost 1 base to trimming and J lost 9 bases; unmatched junction nucleotides: 5. The V gene's germline CDR1 is GTSNPN and CDR2 SVGIG (reference sequence). This CDR3 has 12 amino acids. CDR3: CAWSEVRGQAFF. The DNA of the CDR3 is TGTGCCTGGAGTGAAGTGAGGGGGCAAGCTTTCTTT.

In its sample, this clonotype was seen a few times. This chain joins TRBV11-2 and TRBJ1-1; 7 bases match TRBD1. In germline, CDR1 is SGHAT, CDR2 FQNNGV. This CDR3 spans 16 amino acids. The ends lost 4 bases at V and 4 bases at J; junction bases unmatched: 12. The CDR3 DNA reads as TGTGCCAGCAGCTCCCTATCGACAGGGAGTTTCACTGAAGCTTTCTTT. Protein product: CASSSLSTGSFTEAFF.

This clonotype was detected many times. The chain is built from TRBV6-2 or TRBV6-3 and TRBJ1-1; D not resolved. The CDR3 has 13 amino acids. Germline-derived CDR1 and CDR2 are MNHEY and SVGEGT. Trimming removed 3 bases from V and 3 bases from J, with 8 bases in between. CDR3 sequence reads: CASSYGSDTEAFF. DNA for the CDR3: TGTGCCAGCAGTTATGGGTCTGACACTGAAGCTTTCTTT.

The gene calls are TRBV9 and TRBJ2-5, with D possibly being TRBD1 (6 bases). The CDR3 is made up of 16 amino acids. Germline CDR1 and CDR2: SGDLS and YYNGEE. The V end was cut by 3 bases, the J end by 2 bases, with 17 bases between. In DNA form, the CDR3 reads TGTGCCAGCAGCGCCGGATACTATGGACAGCAAGAGACCCAGTACTTC. Protein: CASSAGYYGQQETQYF.

This clonotype showed up many times. The rearrangement links TRBV24-1 to TRBJ2-5; TRBD2 might be the D (6 bases). The CDR3 totals 13 residues. The V and J ends lost 5 bases and 4 bases respectively, with 10 bases between them. The germline V gene has CDR1 KGHDR and CDR2 SFDVKD. The DNA for the CDR3 is TGTGCCACCAGTGCGGGGGTTGGAGAGACCCAGTACTTC. Its protein is CATSAGVGETQYF.

The CDR3 DNA reads TGTGCCAGCTCACCAGCACTAGCGGGAGCCCGCGGCTACGAGCAGTACTTC. Its protein product is CASSPALAGARGYEQYF. The chain couples TRBV6-1 to TRBJ2-5; 11 bases map to TRBD2. The DNA end lines up better with TRBJ2-7; the J call may be wrong. The CDR3 consists of 17 residues. Germline values: CDR1 MNHNS, CDR2 SASEGT.

This clonotype was seen once. V and J are TRBV28 and TRBJ1-2, with 7 bases matching TRBD1. This CDR3 region has 16 residues. Trimming took 5 bases from V and 0 from J; bases not matched to a gene: 9. Looked up from germline, CDR1 is MDHEN and CDR2 is SYDVKM. The CDR3 is CASSLGQVLANYGYTF. DNA for the CDR3: TGTGCCAGCAGTCTCGGACAGGTCTTAGCTAACTATGGCTACACCTTC.

This clonotype has a count of ten or more. The chain links TRBV20-1 to TRBJ2-7; 7 bases agree with TRBD1. Germline CDR1 DFQATT, CDR2 SNEGSKA (reference sequence). The J segment lost 1 base and the V segment lost 6 bases, leaving 6 bases of the junction unmatched. CDR3 length: 13 amino acids. CDR3 sequence (DNA): TGCAGTGCGAGAAACAGGGGTTCCTACGAGCAGTACTTC. It yields the protein CSARNRGSYEQYF.

The chain employs TRBV5-1 and TRBJ1-2, with D hard to call. V was cut by 4 bases and J by 6 bases, with 10 bases left in between. CDR1 is SGHRS, CDR2 YFSETQ, per germline. The CDR3 covers 12 residues. The CDR3 nucleotides are TGCGCCAGCAGCGCCAGCAGAGATGGCTACACCTTC. Amino acids: CASSASRDGYTF.

The V call is TRBV6-1, the J call TRBJ2-7; no clear D. CDR3 length: 16 residues. V lost 4 bases, J lost 7 bases, and 23 bases lay in between. The germline CDR1 and CDR2 sequences are MNHNS and SASEGT. The CDR3 loop is CASSGVLAGSPKEQYF. CDR3 sequence (DNA): TGTGCCAGCAGTGGGGTACTGGCCGGATCACCTAAAGAGCAGTACTTC.

This clonotype was observed many times. The rearrangement uses TRBV20-1 and TRBJ2-7; 12 bases agree with TRBD2. This CDR3 comprises 13 residues. V was clipped by 6 bases and J by 4 bases; unmatched bases: 4. Germline loops: CDR1 DFQATT, CDR2 SNEGSKA (reference sequence). The DNA for the CDR3 is TGCAGTGCCCGAACTAGCGGGAGGTACGAGCAGTACTTC. It translates to CSARTSGRYEQYF.

This clonotype has ten or more counts. The J gene is TRBJ2-7, the V gene TRBV11-2; the D is unclear. Trimming cost V 8 bases and J 7 bases, with 18 bases left between them. The CDR3 runs 13 residues. Germline assignment: CDR1 SGHAT and CDR2 FQNNGV. CDR3 coding DNA: TGTGCCAGCGGCGCTTATTTTGCCGGGGAGCAGTACTTC. It translates to CASGAYFAGEQYF.

This clonotype occurred many times. This chain links TRBV2 with TRBJ2-2; 8 bases match TRBD1. The V and J ends lost 6 bases and 6 bases, in that order; junction bases with no gene match: 6. This CDR3 comprises 14 residues. From germline, CDR1 is SNHLY and CDR2 FYNNEI. The CDR3 bases are TGTGCCAGCAGATCGGACAGGGTTGCCGGGGAGCTGTTTTTT. Its protein is CASRSDRVAGELFF.

This clonotype was detected a few times. J is TRBJ1-4 and V is TRBV25-1; the D gene is possibly TRBD1 (5 bases). The germline V gene has CDR1 MGHDK and CDR2 SYGVNS. Trimming removed 4 bases from V and 7 bases from J, with 19 bases in between. This CDR3 has 16 residues. In nucleotides, the CDR3 is TGTGCCAGCAGTGCACCAGAAGGGGCTGCGAGTGAAAAACTGTTTTTT. Its translation: CASSAPEGAASEKLFF.

In this sample, this clonotype turned up a few times. The chain joins TRBV5-1 to TRBJ2-5; tentative D call: TRBD1 (6 bases). Trimming removed 4 bases at V and 0 bases at J, with 10 bases between. The germline CDR1 and CDR2 sequences are SGHRS and YFSETQ. This CDR3 region has 14 residues. The CDR3 DNA sequence: TGCGCCAGCAGCACCGACAGGAACCAAGAGACCCAGTACTTC. Its translation: CASSTDRNQETQYF.

This clonotype appeared a single time. Since a much larger clone is just one base distant, this may be a read error. This CDR3 is missing its conserved last phenylalanine or tryptophan, likely due to a read error. The rearrangement uses TRBV11-1 and TRBJ2-2; 7 bases match TRBD1. J was trimmed by 1 base and V by 4 bases; bases with no gene match: 3. The CDR3 sequence is 15 residues long. CDR1 and CDR2 from the germline V gene are SGHAT and FQDESV (reference sequence). The CDR3 coding sequence is TGTGCCAGCAGCTGGGCAGGGGGGAACACCGGGGAGCTGTTTTTG. The encoded protein is CASSWAGGNTGELFL.

There are many counts of this clonotype. The chain employs TRBV6-5 and TRBJ1-1, with 7 bases that match TRBD1. CDR1 MNHEY and CDR2 SVGAGI come from the germline V gene. CDR3 length: 14 residues. Trimming removed 4 bases from V and 4 bases from J; junction bases left unmatched: 6. The CDR3 bases are TGTGCCAGCAGTTCACACCGGGACAGCACTGAAGCTTTCTTT. It yields the protein CASSSHRDSTEAFF.

This chain connects TRBV12-3 or TRBV12-4 to TRBJ1-5; possibly TRBD1 for D (5 bases). This CDR3 is 14 amino acids long. Trimming took 2 bases from V and 9 from J, leaving 14 bases between them. CDR3 protein: CASSLSGSGGPQHF. CDR3 nucleotides: TGTGCCAGCAGTTTATCAGGGTCTGGGGGGCCCCAGCATTTT.

Many counts were recorded for this clonotype. This chain links TRBV6-5 with TRBJ2-7, with D possibly TRBD2 on 7 matching bases. Germline V gives CDR1 MNHEY, CDR2 SVGAGI. The V and J ends lost 4 bases and 6 bases respectively, with 16 bases between them. CDR3 length equals 14 residues. The CDR3 reads CASSLRGLGGEQYF. Written as DNA, the CDR3 is TGTGCCAGCAGTTTGCGGGGGCTGGGGGGCGAGCAGTACTTC.

V usage is TRBV5-1 and J usage is TRBJ2-2; 14 positions agree with TRBD2. This CDR3 contains 18 residues. V was pared by 4 bases and J by 3 bases, with 8 bases of the junction left unmatched. Germline V gene lookup returns CDR1 SGHRS and CDR2 YFSETQ. The CDR3 region has the DNA TGCGCCAGCAGCCCCGGGACTAGCGGGAGAGAGGACACCGGGGAGCTGTTTTTT. Amino acid sequence: CASSPGTSGREDTGELFF. The whole variable domain, filled in from reference TRBV5-1 and TRBJ2-2, reads KAGVTQTPRYLIKTRGQQVTLSCSPISGHRSVSWYQQTPGQGLQFLFEYFSETQRNKGNFPGRFSGRQFSNSRSEMNVSTLELGDSALYLCASSPGTSGREDTGELFFGEGSRLTVL.

This clonotype was seen at least ten times. The rearrangement links TRBV4-1 to TRBJ2-7; 9 nucleotides agree with TRBD2. Per the germline V gene, CDR1 is MGHRA and CDR2 is YSYEKL. Losses at the gene ends were 4 bases for V and 6 bases for J; bases not matched to a gene: 10. The CDR3 is made up of 15 amino acids. This CDR3 reads CASSLSGRPPREQYF. CDR3 in DNA: TGCGCCAGCAGCCTCAGCGGGAGGCCTCCCCGCGAGCAGTACTTC.

This clonotype appeared many times. The rearrangement joins TRBV29-1 to TRBJ2-5; a possible D gene is TRBD2 (6 bases). Trimming cost V 5 bases and J 4 bases, with 20 bases left between them. The CDR3 length is 15 residues. Germline lookup yields CDR1 SQVTM and CDR2 ANQGSEA. This chain's CDR3 is CSVNIGGAKGETQYF. The CDR3 coding sequence is TGCAGCGTTAATATTGGCGGGGCCAAGGGAGAGACCCAGTACTTC.

Ten or more counts support this clonotype. The chain has TRBV12-3 or TRBV12-4 and TRBJ2-5; 9 nucleotides match TRBD2. The CDR3 runs to 15 residues. Losses at the gene ends were 1 base for V and 5 bases for J; bases not matched to a gene: 5. The CDR3 coding sequence is TGTGCCAGCAGTTTAGGTGGACTAGCGTGGGAGACCCAGTACTTC. This translates into CASSLGGLAWETQYF.

This clonotype was recorded many times. CDR3: CASIQRQGSYEQYF. In DNA, the CDR3 is TGTGCCAGCATTCAACGACAGGGTTCCTACGAGCAGTACTTC. The chain uses TRBV28 and TRBJ2-7; 7 bases map to TRBD1. CDR3 length equals 14 residues. CDR1 is MDHEN and CDR2 is SYDVKM in the germline V gene. The V and J ends lost 7 bases and 1 base, in that order; junction bases with no gene match: 7.

The chain has TRBV12-3 or TRBV12-4 and TRBJ2-7; no definite D call. The CDR3 loop spans 13 amino acids. The V end was cut by 2 bases, the J end by 2 bases, with 7 bases between. The CDR3 sequence is CASSLWVTYEQYF. CDR3 DNA: TGTGCCAGCAGTTTATGGGTCACCTACGAGCAGTACTTC.

As concerns this clonotype: A clone one base away is much larger, so this may be a read error. The rearrangement joins TRBV5-8 to TRBJ1-5, with D hard to call. V lost 5 bases, J lost 3 bases, and 6 bases lay in between. The CDR3 sequence is 12 residues long. Germline assignment: CDR1 SGHTS and CDR2 YDEGEE. The CDR3 protein is CASRWDNQPQHF. The CDR3 DNA sequence: TGTGCCAGCAGATGGGACAATCAGCCCCAGCATTTT.

This clonotype appeared many times. This chain connects TRBV30 to TRBJ2-2; 7 nucleotides agree with TRBD2. The CDR3 covers 15 residues. V lost 0 bases and J lost 1; bases outside the gene matches: 2. Germline CDR1 GTSNPN, CDR2 SVGIG (reference sequence). CDR3 residues: CAWSVRGRNTGELFF. The CDR3 bases are TGTGCCTGGAGTGTACGCGGGAGGAACACCGGGGAGCTGTTTTTT.

This clonotype was recorded many times. The gene calls are TRBV2 and TRBJ1-1; D gene ambiguous. The CDR3 is made up of 11 amino acids. V lost 6 bases and J 7 bases, leaving 9 bases between the germline ends. Germline lookup yields CDR1 SNHLY and CDR2 FYNNEI. The CDR3 DNA sequence: TGTGCCAGCAGGAGCCAGGATGAAGCTTTCTTT. Translation: CASRSQDEAFF.